These 9 T cell receptor beta chains were all obtained from the same sample, sequenced in a study of blood T cell repertoires in COVID-19. TCRdb's copy holds only in-frame clones and misses some; the assay was immunoSEQ multiplex PCR. The sample includes about 82,000 clones, just under 80% seen only once; the top ten take roughly 38%. The source material was peripheral blood. Receptors were obtained from a man in his 60s with COVID-19, enrolled during active disease.

On this clone: A junction boundary mismatches the germline segment, possibly from a read error. The rearrangement links TRBV6-5 to TRBJ2-7; 10 nucleotides align to TRBD2. CDR3 length: 15 amino acids. Germline V lookup: CDR1 MNHEY, CDR2 SVGAGI. CDR3 bases: TGTGCCAGCACTTACATAGCGGGAGGTTCCTACGAGCAGTACTTC. It codes for CASTYIAGGSYEQYF.

The CDR3, as DNA: TGTGCCAGCAGTTACTTCTCTAGCGGGAGAGAGTTCTTC. Its protein is CASSYFSSGREFF. The gene calls are TRBV6-5 and TRBJ2-1; 10 positions match TRBD2. CDR1 and CDR2 from the germline V gene are MNHEY and SVGAGI. The CDR3 is 13 amino acids. V trimming: 1 base; J trimming: 14 bases; junction bases outside the gene matches: 5.

The genes are TRBV27 and TRBJ1-1, with D possibly TRBD1 on 5 matching bases. Trimming stripped 5 bases from V and 5 bases from J, with 15 bases between. The CDR3 sequence is 14 residues long. CDR1 and CDR2 (germline): MNHEY, SMNVEV (reference sequence). The CDR3 nucleotides read TGTGCCAGCAGTCTCACAGGTCCCGGTACTGAAGCTTTCTTT. This gives the protein CASSLTGPGTEAFF.

CDR3 region: CAIMGLAGTGELFF. CDR3 nucleotide sequence: TGTGCCATCATGGGACTAGCGGGGACCGGGGAGCTGTTTTTT. The chain carries TRBV10-3 and TRBJ2-2; 13 nucleotides match TRBD2. Germline trimming cut 7 bases from V and 5 bases from J; bases unmatched to any gene: 1. Germline V lookup: CDR1 ENHRY, CDR2 SYGVKD. The CDR3 extends over 14 amino acids.

The chain uses TRBV7-2 and TRBJ1-1; D unresolved. V was shortened by 5 bases and J by 2 bases, with 18 bases between the two germline ends. The CDR3 runs 16 residues. CDR1 SGHTA and CDR2 FQGNSA come from the germline V gene. CDR3 sequence: CASSHRGQPKNTEAFF. The CDR3 DNA sequence: TGTGCCAGCAGCCACCGCGGTCAGCCTAAAAACACTGAAGCTTTCTTT. Filled out from reference TRBV7-2 and TRBJ1-1, the complete variable domain reads GAGVSQSPSNKVTEKGKDVELRCDPISGHTALYWYRQSLGQGLEFLIYFQGNSAPDKSGLPSDRFSAERTGGSVSTLTIQRTQQEDSAVYLCASSHRGQPKNTEAFFGQGTRLTVV.

The genes are TRBV5-1 and TRBJ2-3, with D possibly TRBD2 on 7 matching bases. Per the germline V gene, CDR1 is SGHRS and CDR2 is YFSETQ. This CDR3 comprises 15 residues. Trimming stripped 5 bases from V and 5 bases from J, with 18 bases between. The CDR3 nucleotides read TGCGCCAGCAGTCCCGGGGGGCTCGCCAAAGATACGCAGTATTTT. Amino acids: CASSPGGLAKDTQYF.

The gene calls are TRBV27 and TRBJ2-7; maybe TRBD2 (6 bases). CDR3 length: 14 residues. V gave up 5 bases and J gave up 5 bases, with 16 bases separating them. Looked up from germline, CDR1 is MNHEY and CDR2 is SMNVEV (reference sequence). The chain's CDR3 is CASSPRPEGDEQYF. In DNA, the CDR3 is TGTGCCAGCAGTCCCCGCCCGGAGGGAGACGAGCAGTACTTC.

This rearrangement joins TRBV6-6 to TRBJ1-1, with unresolved D. The CDR3 contains 11 residues. Trimming removed 10 bases at V and 5 bases at J, with 11 bases between. From germline, CDR1 is MNHNY and CDR2 SVGAGI (reference sequence). The CDR3 reads CATLITTEAFF. The DNA for the CDR3 is TGTGCCACCCTGATAACTACTGAAGCTTTCTTT.

The genes are TRBV15 and TRBJ2-7, with a weak D call TRBD2 (7 bases). This CDR3 has 14 amino acids. Trimming shortened V by 6 bases and J by 4 bases, and 16 bases separated the two germline ends. CDR1 LNHNV and CDR2 YYDKDF come from the germline V gene (reference sequence). The CDR3 region is CATSQAGHVYEQYF. CDR3 DNA sequence: TGTGCCACCAGTCAAGCGGGACATGTTTACGAGCAGTACTTC.